A selection of T cell receptor beta chains follows, all from one sample in a study of blood T cell repertoires in COVID-19. Sequenced by immunoSEQ multiplex PCR; TCRdb stores in-frame clones only, minus some. The table records 90,000 to 130,000 clones, 60% to 80% of them present only once. The sample was peripheral blood. The receptor source for this set is a woman aged 80 or older with active or convalescent COVID-19. Each CDR3 is given with its conserved first and last residue. Fields, in order: clone size, V gene, D gene, J gene, CDR3 DNA, CDR3 protein. D genes are given only for firm matches. Size is stated for part of the rows, as once, few or many counts, or as a class when the clone is expanded.

size: -
V: TRBV2
D: TRBD1
J: TRBJ2-1
DNA: TGTGCCAGCACCTCAGGGGGAGATGAGCAGTTCTTC
CDR3: CASTSGGDEQFF

size: -
V: TRBV19
D: TRBD1
J: TRBJ2-7
DNA: TGTGCCAGTAGTATAGCTGGACAGGGGCGTTCCTACGAGCAGTACTTC
CDR3: CASSIAGQGRSYEQYF

size: -
V: TRBV20-1
D: -
J: TRBJ2-7
DNA: TGCAGTGCTAGTGGAGGCCGGGTTTCCTACGAGCAGTACTTC
CDR3: CSASGGRVSYEQYF

size: -
V: TRBV2
D: -
J: TRBJ1-2
DNA: TGTGCCAGCAGTGACCGACTCTTATACCGGGGCTACACCTTC
CDR3: CASSDRLLYRGYTF

size: once
V: TRBV9
D: TRBD2
J: TRBJ2-2
DNA: TGTGCCAGCAGCGCCAGACTAGCGGGAATAGGGGAGCTGTTTTTT
CDR3: CASSARLAGIGELFF

size: -
V: TRBV6-2/TRBV6-3
D: -
J: TRBJ1-2
DNA: TGTGCCAGCAGCCTGTCCGGACTTTCTGGTGGCTACACCTTC
CDR3: CASSLSGLSGGYTF

size: -
V: TRBV7-9
D: TRBD1
J: TRBJ2-3
DNA: TGTGCCAGCAGCTTAGTCGGGACAGGGGTGACAGATACGCAGTATTTT
CDR3: CASSLVGTGVTDTQYF

size: -
V: TRBV5-1
D: TRBD2
J: TRBJ2-2
DNA: TGCGCCAGCAGCTCCTCGATTTTAGCGGGAGGGAGCACCGGGGAGCTGTTTTTT
CDR3: CASSSSILAGGSTGELFF

size: once
V: TRBV28
D: -
J: TRBJ1-5
DNA: TGTGCCAGCAGTTTATCGGGGGATCGTTCACAGCCCCAGCATTTT
CDR3: CASSLSGDRSQPQHF

size: -
V: TRBV15
D: -
J: TRBJ1-5
DNA: TGTGCCACCAGCAGAGATCAGAATCAGCCCCAGCATTTT
CDR3: CATSRDQNQPQHF

size: few
V: TRBV19
D: TRBD2
J: TRBJ2-3
DNA: TGTGCCAGTAGTGGCCTGGGACTAGCGGCTAGCACAGATACGCAGTATTTT
CDR3: CASSGLGLAASTDTQYF

size: -
V: TRBV29-1
D: -
J: TRBJ2-3
DNA: TGCAGCGTTGAAGATCTCGCCGGGGTAGCCACAGATACGCAGTATTTT
CDR3: CSVEDLAGVATDTQYF

size: few
V: TRBV19
D: -
J: TRBJ1-2
DNA: TGTGCCAGTATCAAATCATGGGAGAGCTATGGCTACACCTTC
CDR3: CASIKSWESYGYTF

size: few
V: TRBV5-1
D: -
J: TRBJ1-1
DNA: TGCGCCAGCAGCAACCACCAGGGGCCCGGGGTAGCTTTCTTT
CDR3: CASSNHQGPGVAFF

size: once
V: TRBV18
D: TRBD1
J: TRBJ1-1
DNA: TGTGCCAGCTCACAGGGGGCCGCCGGAAACACTGAAGCTTTCTTT
CDR3: CASSQGAAGNTEAFF

size: -
V: TRBV27
D: -
J: TRBJ2-1
DNA: TGTGCCAGCAGTTTATACACCCCTACGGCGGCGGGTTCCTACAATGAGCAGTTCTTC
CDR3: CASSLYTPTAAGSYNEQFF

size: few
V: TRBV27
D: -
J: TRBJ1-1
DNA: TGTGCCAGCAGCAGACAGACCATGAACACTGAAGCTTTCTTT
CDR3: CASSRQTMNTEAFF

size: -
V: TRBV19
D: -
J: TRBJ1-5
DNA: TGTGCCAGTAGTGGGGGAGGGCCCCAGCATTTT
CDR3: CASSGGGPQHF

size: few
V: TRBV4-2
D: -
J: TRBJ1-4
DNA: TGTGCCAGCAGCCAAGATGGCACAGGGTATGAAAAACTGTTTTTT
CDR3: CASSQDGTGYEKLFF

size: -
V: TRBV5-4
D: TRBD2
J: TRBJ2-1
DNA: TGTGCCAGCAGCTTGGGCATTCAGCGGGAGAGGTCCTACAATGAGCAGTTCTTC
CDR3: CASSLGIQRERSYNEQFF

size: once
V: TRBV20-1
D: TRBD2
J: TRBJ2-5
DNA: TGCAGTGCTAGTTCCGGGGGAGGGTGGGAGACCCAGTACTTC
CDR3: CSASSGGGWETQYF

size: -
V: TRBV11-2
D: TRBD1
J: TRBJ1-1
DNA: TGTGCCAGCAGCTGGGACAGGGCGGATACTGAAGCTTTCTTT
CDR3: CASSWDRADTEAFF

size: once
V: TRBV7-9
D: -
J: TRBJ1-2
DNA: TGTGCCAGCAGCTTAAGACCAAGCGGAGCTTATGGCTACACCTTC
CDR3: CASSLRPSGAYGYTF

size: -
V: TRBV21-1
D: -
J: TRBJ2-1
DNA: TGTGCCAGCAGCGTCGGACTAGGGGTCGGGGAGCAGTTCTTC
CDR3: CASSVGLGVGEQFF

size: -
V: TRBV19
D: -
J: TRBJ2-3
DNA: TGTGCCAGTATGGTCCTGAGAGGGGATACGCAGTATTTT
CDR3: CASMVLRGDTQYF

size: -
V: TRBV9
D: -
J: TRBJ2-3
DNA: TGTGCCAGCAGCCCCCGGGACTCGCCGTCCACAGATACGCAGTATTTT
CDR3: CASSPRDSPSTDTQYF

size: few
V: TRBV16
D: TRBD1
J: TRBJ1-2
DNA: TGTGCCAGCAGCCCTTCGGGACAGGGACTCTATGGCTACACCTTC
CDR3: CASSPSGQGLYGYTF

size: -
V: TRBV2
D: -
J: TRBJ2-5
DNA: TGTGCCAGCAAGTTGTCGAGACTACAAACGCAAGAGACCCAGTACTTC
CDR3: CASKLSRLQTQETQYF

size: -
V: TRBV19
D: -
J: TRBJ1-5
DNA: TGTGCCAGTATTGCTACAGGGAGCAATCAGCCCCAGCATTTT
CDR3: CASIATGSNQPQHF

size: -
V: TRBV7-9
D: -
J: TRBJ1-2
DNA: TGTGCCAGCAGCTTAGCGCAGGACTACACCTTC
CDR3: CASSLAQDYTF

size: -
V: TRBV27
D: TRBD2
J: TRBJ2-1
DNA: TGTGCCAGCAGTTCCGGGACTAGCGGGAGTAGTGAGCAGTTCTTC
CDR3: CASSSGTSGSSEQFF

size: once
V: TRBV4-2
D: TRBD2
J: TRBJ2-5
DNA: TGTGCCAGTGCTAGGACTAGCGGGAATCAAGAGACCCAGTACTTC
CDR3: CASARTSGNQETQYF

size: -
V: TRBV7-8
D: TRBD2
J: TRBJ2-7
DNA: TGTGCCAGCAGTTATAGCGGGAGGCTTTACGAGCAGTACTTC
CDR3: CASSYSGRLYEQYF

size: -
V: TRBV7-9
D: -
J: TRBJ1-2
DNA: TGTGCCAGCAGCTCTAGCGAGGGGACTACCCCGGGGTCTGGCTACACCTTC
CDR3: CASSSSEGTTPGSGYTF

size: few
V: TRBV7-2
D: -
J: TRBJ1-1
DNA: TGTGCCAGCAGCTTCGTCCAGGGAGGAACTGAAGCTTTCTTT
CDR3: CASSFVQGGTEAFF

size: -
V: TRBV9
D: -
J: TRBJ2-2
DNA: TGTGCCAGCAGCGCGGCGGAGAGAACTTACACCGGGGAGCTGTTTTTT
CDR3: CASSAAERTYTGELFF

size: -
V: TRBV7-3
D: TRBD1
J: TRBJ1-1
DNA: TGTGCCAGCAGCTTGACAGGGGGGAACACTGAAGCTTTCTTT
CDR3: CASSLTGGNTEAFF

size: -
V: TRBV5-6
D: TRBD1
J: TRBJ1-6
DNA: TGTGCCAGCAGCTTAAGGGGGCTGGGTTCACCCCTCCACTTT
CDR3: CASSLRGLGSPLHF

size: few
V: TRBV2
D: -
J: TRBJ1-6
DNA: TGTGCCAGCAGTCGGGGGCCCGGGGGGTCACCCCTCCACTTT
CDR3: CASSRGPGGSPLHF

size: -
V: TRBV12-5
D: -
J: TRBJ2-5
DNA: TGTGCTAGTGGTTCAGGGCTGATTCAAGAGACCCAGTACTTC
CDR3: CASGSGLIQETQYF

size: few
V: TRBV11-2
D: TRBD2
J: TRBJ2-1
DNA: TGTGCCAGCAGCTTTTCGTTAGGGAGGGCCAACTACAATGAGCAGTTCTTC
CDR3: CASSFSLGRANYNEQFF

size: -
V: TRBV11-3
D: -
J: TRBJ2-5
DNA: TGTGCCAGCAGCTTAGTTGCGGGACTGGTCCAAGAGACCCAGTACTTC
CDR3: CASSLVAGLVQETQYF

size: -
V: TRBV6-5
D: -
J: TRBJ1-4
DNA: TGTGCCAGCAGTTCCTCAGTGACTGGTGAAAAACTGTTTTTT
CDR3: CASSSSVTGEKLFF

size: -
V: TRBV2
D: TRBD2
J: TRBJ2-3
DNA: TGTGCCAGCAGTGAGTGGACTAGCGGGAGGGTAGATACGCAGTATTTT
CDR3: CASSEWTSGRVDTQYF

size: -
V: TRBV30
D: -
J: TRBJ2-7
DNA: TGTGCCTGGAGAACGAGGGATTCGGGGGAGCAGTACTTC
CDR3: CAWRTRDSGEQYF

size: -
V: TRBV30
D: -
J: TRBJ2-7
DNA: TGTGCCTGGAGTATTAGCGCTCATCTCTACGAGCAGTACTTC
CDR3: CAWSISAHLYEQYF

size: -
V: TRBV18
D: -
J: TRBJ2-1
DNA: TGTGCCAGCCGTCCCGTCGGGTCGCCGTCAAACTACAATGAGCAGTTCTTC
CDR3: CASRPVGSPSNYNEQFF